This TCR beta chain was sequenced in a study of T cell responses to AZD1222 COVID-19 vaccine. The study, taken as a whole, reports: Along spike, vaccine-associated CD4 TCRs were found throughout, with dominance at 160-218 and 743-854. Unmutated variant regions are reportedly targeted by nearly half of spike-specific TCRs.

Trimming removed 1 base at V and 1 base at J, with 5 bases between. The CDR3 contains 13 residues. Germline V gives CDR1 SGDLS, CDR2 YYNGEE. Details on this clone: Its cognate antigen is unknown.

The repertoire was sequenced with immunoSEQ multiplex PCR; TCRdb's copy has only in-frame clones and lacks some. The sample lists 120,000 to 150,000 clones, roughly 89% occurring once. This specimen was peripheral blood, taken on day 0 of AZD1222 vaccination. The chain uses TRBV9 and TRBJ1-1; perhaps TRBD1 as D (5 bases). This TCR derives from an adult in good health. The CDR3: CASSVRGNTEAFF. DNA of the CDR3: TGTGCCAGCAGCGTAAGGGGGAACACTGAAGCTTTCTTT.